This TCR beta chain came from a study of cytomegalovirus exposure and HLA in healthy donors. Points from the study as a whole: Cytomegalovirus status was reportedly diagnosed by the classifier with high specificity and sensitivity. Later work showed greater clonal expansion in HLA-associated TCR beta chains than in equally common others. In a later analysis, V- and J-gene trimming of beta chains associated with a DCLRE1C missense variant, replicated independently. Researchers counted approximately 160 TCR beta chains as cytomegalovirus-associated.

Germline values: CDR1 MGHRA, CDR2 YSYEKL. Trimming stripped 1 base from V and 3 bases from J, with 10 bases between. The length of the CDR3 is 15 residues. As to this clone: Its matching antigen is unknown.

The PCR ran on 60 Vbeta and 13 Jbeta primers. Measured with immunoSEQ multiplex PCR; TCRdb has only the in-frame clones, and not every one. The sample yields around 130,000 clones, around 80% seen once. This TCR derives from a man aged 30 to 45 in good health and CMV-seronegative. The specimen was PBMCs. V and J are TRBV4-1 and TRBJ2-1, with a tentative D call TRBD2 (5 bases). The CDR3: CASSQARTGYNEQFF. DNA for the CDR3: TGCGCCAGCAGCCAAGCTCGGACTGGCTACAATGAGCAGTTCTTC.